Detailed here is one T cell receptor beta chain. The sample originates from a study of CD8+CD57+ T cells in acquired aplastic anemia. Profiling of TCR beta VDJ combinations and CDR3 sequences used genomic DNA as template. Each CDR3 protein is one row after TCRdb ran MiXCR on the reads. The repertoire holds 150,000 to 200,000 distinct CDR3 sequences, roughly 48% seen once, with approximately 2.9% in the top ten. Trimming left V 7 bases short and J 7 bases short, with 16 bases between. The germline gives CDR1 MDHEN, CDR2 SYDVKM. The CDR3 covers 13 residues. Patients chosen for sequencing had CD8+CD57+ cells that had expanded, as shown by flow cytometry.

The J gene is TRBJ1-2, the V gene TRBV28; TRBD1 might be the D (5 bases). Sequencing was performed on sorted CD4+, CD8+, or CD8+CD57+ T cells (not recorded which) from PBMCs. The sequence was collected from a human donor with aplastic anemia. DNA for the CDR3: TGTGCCAGCAAAACAAAGGCAGGGTTTGGCTACACCTTC. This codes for CASKTKAGFGYTF.